This T cell receptor (beta chain) is from a study of blood T cell repertoires in COVID-19 (dated by TCRdb to about 2020). As for the study more broadly: The collaborator samples originated in the United States, Italy and Spain and spanned the acute and convalescent phases of COVID-19. The prospective study material was composed of cDNA or gDNA derived from T cells, B-cell-depleted T cells, or PBMCs. Deeply sampled blood TCRbeta repertoires from subjects exposed to, actively infected with, or recovered from COVID-19 were included in the dataset. The repertoires were released in a freely available public database intended as a resource for research on the immune response to SARS-CoV-2. The samples were drawn from two sources: the first 160 participants of the ongoing ImmuneRACE study, and fewer than 1,500 subjects contributed by 6 global collaborators. Sample metadata almost always included a de-identified subject ID, COVID-19 status, age in years and sex. HLA class I and class II types, where available, came from metadata supplied by the sample provider rather than from assay-based typing. The investigation overall reported the following: The amount of clinical and demographic metadata varied by source and participant and was provided uncurated.

The germline V gene provides CDR1 MNHEY and CDR2 SVGAGI. The V end loses 0 bases and the J end loses 6 bases, and a stretch of 14 bases separates them. The CDR3 contains 15 residues, cysteine and phenylalanine counted. The read is trimmed to its CDR3 DNA, 45 bases read in frame from base 1. About this clone: There is no known antigen for this receptor. No base quality information exists; no much larger clone differs at one position.

The immunoSEQ Assay, a bias-controlled multiplex PCR, was used to amplify TCRbeta CDR3 regions from genomic DNA. In the authors' own workflow: Within the assay, amplification of reference gene primers was used to estimate how many nucleated cells each sample contained. To quantify the absolute abundance of each unique TCRbeta CDR3 rearrangement, sequence reads were collapsed and filtered. For each sample, productive Simpson clonality was calculated as the square root of Simpson's diversity index over productive rearrangements. TCRdb obtained this table from immuneACCESS and retained in-frame rearrangements with V and J assigned. These tables miss some clones; where compared with another copy, unresolved V genes account for less than half of the shortfall, and the remainder is unexplained. V and J calls and clone size are those listed in that table; D and trimming were worked out from the DNA. The sample table holds some 490,000 clones, of which more than 85% were seen once. Under 9.5% of the sample is in the top ten clones.

Participants in the prospective study were enrolled through a virtual design, were aged roughly 18 to 100 years, and lived in 24 United States geographic areas. To assign participants to cohorts, the prospective study relied on clinical history that participants themselves reported in a screening survey and a study questionnaire. For ImmuneRACE Cohort 3, a participant was defined as recovered based on two consecutive negative NP/OP PCR tests, clearance by a healthcare professional, or resolution of symptoms. Mobile phlebotomists in the prospective study collected whole blood, serum and a nasopharyngeal or oropharyngeal swab from every participant. Additional blood draws and questionnaires over an approximately two-month period could optionally be provided by prospective study participants. Blood samples from the prospective study were shipped frozen or at room temperature prior to DNA extraction.

The sequencing sample was made of PBMCs or T cells enriched from blood (not recorded which). The TCR sequence derives from a woman aged 55-70 years who had recovered from COVID-19. The sequence joins TRBV6-5 to TRBJ1-2; the D segment cannot be called with confidence. The base sequence is TGTGCCAGCAGTTACTCCTGGGAGGGCCGCAATGGCTACACCTTC. This translates into CASSYSWEGRNGYTF.